The 24 T cell receptor beta chains reported below all come from one sample, sequenced in a study of identical twins. TCRdb independently ran MiXCR on the 5' RACE reads; one entry per CDR3 protein. The sample has hundreds of thousands of distinct CDR3 sequences, approximately 6.1% seen once. Sequenced material: naive T cells sorted from blood. The receptor source for this set is a man in his late teens or twenties in good health.

This clonotype showed up many times. This sequence joins TRBV11-1 and TRBJ2-2; possibly TRBD1 for D (5 bases). The ends were cut back, 2 bases at V and 7 bases at J, with 26 bases in the middle. Germline V gives CDR1 SGHAT, CDR2 FQDESV (reference sequence). This CDR3 spans 19 amino acids. This chain's CDR3 is CASSLRRAKVQGQVGELFF. The CDR3 DNA reads TGTGCCAGCAGCTTAAGACGGGCCAAAGTCCAGGGCCAGGTCGGGGAGCTGTTTTTT.

There are many counts of this clonotype. V and J are TRBV5-1 and TRBJ2-5; 7 bases are shared with TRBD1. J lost 2 bases, V lost 4 bases, and 11 bases had no gene match. This CDR3 has 16 amino acids. From germline, CDR1 is SGHRS and CDR2 YFSETQ. The CDR3 is CASSLMMGTAQETQYF. DNA for the CDR3: TGCGCCAGCAGCCTCATGATGGGGACAGCTCAAGAGACCCAGTACTTC.

In this sample, this clonotype turned up many times. The rearrangement uses TRBV10-3 and TRBJ2-7; possible D gene TRBD2, 5 bases. Germline CDR1 is ENHRY and CDR2 is SYGVKD. The V and J ends lost 6 bases and 2 bases respectively, with 11 bases between them. The CDR3 runs to 13 residues. This CDR3 is CAISRESTYEQYV. CDR3 DNA: TGTGCCATCAGCCGGGAATCAACCTACGAGCAGTACGTC.

This clonotype was picked up many times. The V gene is TRBV15, the J gene TRBJ2-4; 10 bases match TRBD1. J lost 9 bases, V lost 3 bases, and 8 bases had no gene match. This CDR3 region has 15 residues. Germline CDR1 is LNHNV and CDR2 is YYDKDF (reference sequence). In nucleotides, the CDR3 is TGTGCCACCAGCAGCGGGACAGGGGAGTCGGGCATTCAGTACTTC. It is translated as CATSSGTGESGIQYF. Full variable domain (outside the CDR3, taken from reference TRBV15 and TRBJ2-4): DAMVIQNPRYQVTQFGKPVTLSCSQTLNHNVMYWYQQKSSQAPKLLFHYYDKDFNNEADTPDNFQSRRPNTSFCFLDIRSPGLGDTAMYLCATSSGTGESGIQYFGAGTRLSVL.

This clonotype was seen a few times. The chain has TRBV5-1 and TRBJ2-2, with 8 nucleotides matching TRBD2. Germline V lookup: CDR1 SGHRS, CDR2 YFSETQ. The CDR3 loop spans 14 amino acids. Germline trimming cut 5 bases from V and 4 bases from J; bases unmatched to any gene: 4. This CDR3 reads CASRGTRGTGELFF. The DNA for the CDR3 is TGCGCCAGCAGAGGGACTAGGGGCACCGGGGAGCTGTTTTTT.

In its sample, this clonotype was seen many times. V usage is TRBV5-1 and J usage is TRBJ1-1, with TRBD1 matching over 7 bases. The CDR3 is 17 residues long. Germline CDR1 is SGHRS and CDR2 is YFSETQ. V dropped 1 base and J dropped 1; count of bases not matched to a gene: 10. In nucleotides, the CDR3 is TGCGCCAGCAGCTTGAATGGGGGGAACAGGGGGAACACTGAAGCTTTCTTT. This translates into CASSLNGGNRGNTEAFF.

This clonotype was seen at least ten times. The chain carries TRBV6-2 or TRBV6-3 and TRBJ2-3, with D unclear. V lost 5 bases to trimming and J lost 6 bases, with 6 bases between them. Germline CDR1 MNHEY, CDR2 SVGEGT. This CDR3 contains 11 residues. Here the CDR3 DNA reads TGTGCCAGCAGTGCTGGGGATACGCAGTATTTT. This codes for CASSAGDTQYF.

In this sample, this clonotype turned up a few times. This chain uses TRBV30 with TRBJ1-1, with unresolved D. V was clipped by 0 bases and J by 3 bases, with 11 bases between them. Germline CDR1 is GTSNPN and CDR2 is SVGIG (reference sequence). There are 14 residues in the CDR3. DNA of the CDR3: TGTGCCTGGAGTGTACGGGCCACCGACACTGAAGCTTTCTTT. Amino acids: CAWSVRATDTEAFF.

This clonotype was picked up a small number of times. The V gene is TRBV20-1, the J gene TRBJ2-2, with TRBD1 matching over 7 bases. With 4 bases clipped from V and 7 bases from J, the junction kept 6 bases outside the gene matches. This CDR3 is built from 13 residues. Germline V gene lookup returns CDR1 DFQATT and CDR2 SNEGSKA (reference sequence). The CDR3 loop is CSATGGRSGELFF. DNA for the CDR3: TGCAGTGCTACAGGGGGACGGAGCGGGGAGCTGTTTTTT.

This clonotype was seen at least ten times. This chain uses TRBV10-3 with TRBJ2-1; D ambiguous. This CDR3 comprises 11 residues. The V and J ends lost 8 bases and 6 bases respectively, with 8 bases between them. Germline CDR1 and CDR2: ENHRY and SYGVKD. This CDR3 is CAISIGNEQFF. In DNA, the CDR3 is TGTGCCATCTCTATCGGCAATGAGCAGTTCTTC.

This clonotype was recorded many times. V gene TRBV14 combines with J gene TRBJ2-5; TRBD2 agrees at 10 bases. CDR3 length: 16 amino acids. J was trimmed by 5 bases and V by 2 bases; bases with no gene match: 8. In germline, CDR1 is SGHDN, CDR2 FVKESK. CDR3 protein: CASSQLAGASSETQYF. CDR3 in DNA: TGTGCCAGCAGCCAACTAGCGGGAGCCTCCAGCGAGACCCAGTACTTC.

This clonotype was recorded a few times. This chain uses TRBV5-1 with TRBJ2-3; 7 nucleotides match TRBD2. The V and J ends lost 4 bases and 6 bases, in that order; junction bases with no gene match: 11. Germline V gene data show CDR1 as SGHRS and CDR2 as YFSETQ. The CDR3 has 15 residues. This CDR3 reads CASSPGAGSGDTQYF. The CDR3 region has the DNA TGCGCCAGCAGCCCGGGAGCGGGATCGGGGGATACGCAGTATTTT.

This clonotype appeared many times. The genes are TRBV10-1 and TRBJ1-6; D is ambiguous. Trimming left V 2 bases short and J 8 bases short, with 4 bases between. Germline V CDR1 and CDR2: WNHNN, SYGVQD (reference sequence). CDR3 length: 12 residues. The CDR3 DNA is TGCGCCAGCAGTGAGCCGGATTCACCCCTCCACTTT. Translated: CASSEPDSPLHF.

This clonotype was counted many times. The rearrangement links TRBV20-1 to TRBJ2-1, with TRBD2 identical over 11 bases. CDR3 length: 14 amino acids. Germline assignment: CDR1 DFQATT and CDR2 SNEGSKA (reference sequence). V gave up 6 bases and J gave up 12 bases; unmatched junction bases: 13. In DNA form, the CDR3 reads TGCAGTGCCCCTTCAGGACTAGCGGGTGATCGGCAGTTCTTC. Encoded protein: CSAPSGLAGDRQFF.

The table lists this clonotype with many counts. The chain recombines TRBV4-3 with TRBJ1-4; unclear D gene. The CDR3 contains 18 residues. Per germline, CDR1 LGHNA and CDR2 YSLEER. Trimming took off 0 bases at V and 4 bases at J, with 18 bases between the two ends. The CDR3: CASSQDRSIEGYNEKLFF. The CDR3 coding sequence is TGCGCCAGCAGCCAAGATAGGAGTATAGAGGGATATAATGAAAAACTGTTTTTT.

This clonotype was counted many times. The chain combines TRBV20-1 with TRBJ2-1; D may correspond to TRBD1 or TRBD2 (7 bases each). The CDR3 has 15 amino acids. Trimming took off 5 bases at V and 4 bases at J, with 18 bases between the two ends. Germline CDR1 reads DFQATT; CDR2 reads SNEGSKA (reference sequence). In nucleotides, the CDR3 is TGCAGTGCTCACCCACCCAGGGGGGGTTACAATGAGCAGTTCTTC. It is translated as CSAHPPRGGYNEQFF.

This clonotype has ten or more counts. This chain uses TRBV4-3 with TRBJ2-1, with 12 positions matching TRBD2. The CDR3 consists of 17 residues. V lost 1 base and J lost 6; bases outside the gene matches: 7. Germline assignment: CDR1 LGHNA and CDR2 YSLEER. CDR3 nucleotide sequence: TGCGCCAGCAGCCAAGCGACTAGCGGGAGATCTGGCAATGAGCAGTTCTTC. Its translation is CASSQATSGRSGNEQFF.

This clonotype turned up a few times. The V gene is TRBV5-1, the J gene TRBJ2-7; TRBD2 aligns across 12 bases. The germline V gene encodes CDR1 SGHRS and CDR2 YFSETQ. V lost 7 bases and J lost 7; bases outside the gene matches: 9. The length of the CDR3 is 14 residues. The CDR3 spells CASGRGLAGEEQYF. The CDR3, as DNA: TGCGCCAGCGGTCGGGGACTAGCGGGTGAAGAGCAGTACTTC. The full variable domain, with the rest looked up from reference TRBV5-1 and TRBJ2-7, is KAGVTQTPRYLIKTRGQQVTLSCSPISGHRSVSWYQQTPGQGLQFLFEYFSETQRNKGNFPGRFSGRQFSNSRSEMNVSTLELGDSALYLCASGRGLAGEEQYFGPGTRLTVT.

The gene calls are TRBV19 and TRBJ2-7, with 12 bases that match TRBD2. The length of the CDR3 is 16 residues. Germline V gives CDR1 LNHDA, CDR2 SQIVND (reference sequence). V was pared by 6 bases and J by 5 bases, with 11 bases of the junction left unmatched. In DNA, the CDR3 is TGTGCCAGTAGAACAAAACCGGGACTAGCGGGTCACGAGCAGTACGTC. Its protein is CASRTKPGLAGHEQYV.

This clonotype has just a few counts. This chain's CDR3 is CASSPQERETQYF. CDR3 DNA sequence: TGTGCCAGCTCACCACAGGAAAGGGAGACCCAGTACTTC. The chain joins TRBV18 to TRBJ2-5; D gene unclear. The V gene lost 1 base and the J gene lost 5 bases, with 8 bases spanning the gap. The length of the CDR3 is 13 residues. Per the germline V gene, CDR1 is KGHSH and CDR2 is LQKENI.

This clonotype showed up just once. A much bigger clone sits one base away, suggesting this may be a read error. This sequence joins TRBV5-1 and TRBJ2-5; D is unclear. This CDR3 is built from 14 residues. Per the germline V gene, CDR1 is SGHRS and CDR2 is YFSETQ. With 1 base removed from V and 2 bases from J, the gap between germline ends came to 9 bases. The CDR3 protein is CASSLRYLQETQYF. The CDR3 DNA sequence: TGCGCCAGCAGCTTGAGGTACCTTCAAGAGACCCAGTACTTC.

The rearrangement links TRBV28 to TRBJ2-5; a weak D match, TRBD1 (5 bases). V lost 8 bases and J 5 bases, leaving 12 bases between the germline ends. The germline gives CDR1 MDHEN, CDR2 SYDVKM. The CDR3 consists of 12 residues. The CDR3 region has the DNA TGTGCCAGCGGGGCATCCGATGAGACCCAGTACTTC. Protein sequence: CASGASDETQYF.

This clonotype was seen many times. This chain uses TRBV5-1 with TRBJ2-1; TRBD2 aligns across 11 bases. Germline V lookup: CDR1 SGHRS, CDR2 YFSETQ. J lost 6 bases, V lost 8 bases, and 7 bases had no gene match. There are 14 residues in the CDR3. The CDR3 loop is CASQLAGGANEQFF. The CDR3, as DNA: TGCGCCAGTCAGCTAGCGGGAGGTGCCAATGAGCAGTTCTTC.

The gene calls are TRBV23-1 and TRBJ2-1, with 10 nucleotides matching TRBD2. TRBV23-1 is an ORF, with its function uncertain. The length of the CDR3 is 16 residues. The J segment lost 10 bases and the V segment lost 7 bases, leaving 16 bases of the junction unmatched. The CDR3 region is CASNPRTSGRLGEQFF. CDR3 DNA: TGCGCCAGCAACCCTCGGACTAGCGGTCGATTGGGGGAGCAGTTCTTC.